This T cell receptor (beta chain) was recorded in a study of a mutant IDH1 vaccine in newly diagnosed glioma. Turning to the study itself: Administration of eight vaccinations to patients took place in weeks 1, 3, 5, 7, 11, 15, 19, 23. Therapy received beforehand was radiotherapy, temozolomide, or both, with most patients given both.

The V gene end was trimmed by 2 bases and the J gene end by 7 bases; junction bases not matched to a gene: 4. Germline CDR1 reads SEHNR; CDR2 reads FQNEAQ (reference sequence). This CDR3 spans 15 amino acids. This sample's time point: week 5, during vaccination. Topical imiquimod was applied with each vaccine dose, which held 300 ug of mutant IDH1 20-mer peptide. Donors' newly diagnosed IDH1-mutant WHO grade 3 or 4 astrocytomas lacked nuclear ATRX. Comments on this clone: Its matching antigen is unknown.

TCRdb's table, derived via immunoSEQ multiplex PCR, lists solely in-frame clones and lacks some. The sample shows around 29,000 clones, roughly 87% of them seen only once. Study findings and constraints: Detectable vaccine-induced immune responses arose in more than 85% of patients.

The TCR comes from a woman between 40 and 55 years old with glioma. Some clones in this sample may be carry-over from other donors' samples. The sequenced sample was peripheral blood mononuclear cells (PBMCs), obtained from a glioma patient whose treatment included an IDH1 peptide vaccine. J is TRBJ1-4 and V is TRBV7-9, with 10 positions matching TRBD1. CDR3 residues: CASSLYRQGAEKLFF. CDR3 bases: TGTGCCAGCAGCTTATACAGACAGGGGGCTGAAAAACTGTTTTTT.